This T cell receptor (beta chain) was observed in a study of shared clonotypes between healthy human individuals. Every contributor of samples was a Caucasian grown-up residing in Nashville, Tennessee. This clone was found a few times. No antigen is known for it. Study-level results: Represented diversity (both genetic and exposure-history) was limited by the small number of donors.

CDR3 length: 14 amino acids. Germline V lookup: CDR1 SGHRS, CDR2 YFSETQ. V was trimmed by 0 bases and J by 5 bases, leaving 9 bases between them. PBMC DNA, left unsorted, was sequenced on ten immunoSEQ deep assay plates. Assay: immunoSEQ multiplex PCR; the TCRdb copy retains only in-frame clones and omits some. The data hold about 470,000 clones, with roughly three quarters observed a single time. The sequenced material came from PBMCs. The TCR originated in a woman between 40 and 55 years old in good health. Some clones in this sample may be carry-over from other donors' samples. The V and J genes are TRBV5-1 and TRBJ2-1, with D tentatively TRBD1 or TRBD2 (5 bases each). The CDR3 spells CASSLGGLNNEQFF. In DNA, the CDR3 is TGCGCCAGCAGCTTGGGGGGGTTGAACAATGAGCAGTTCTTC. Complete variable domain (other parts from reference TRBV5-1 and TRBJ2-1): KAGVTQTPRYLIKTRGQQVTLSCSPISGHRSVSWYQQTPGQGLQFLFEYFSETQRNKGNFPGRFSGRQFSNSRSEMNVSTLELGDSALYLCASSLGGLNNEQFFGPGTRLTVL.